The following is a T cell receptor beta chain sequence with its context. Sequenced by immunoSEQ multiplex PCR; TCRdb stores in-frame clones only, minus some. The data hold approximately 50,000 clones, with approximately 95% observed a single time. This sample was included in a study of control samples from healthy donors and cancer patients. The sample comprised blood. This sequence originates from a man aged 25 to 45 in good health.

The CDR3: CASSDYSGNEQFF. Here the CDR3 DNA reads TGTGCCAGCAGTGACTACTCCGGGAATGAGCAGTTCTTC. The chain uses TRBV6-4 and TRBJ2-7; the D is unclear. TRBJ2-1 explains the end of the DNA better; the J call may be wrong. Germline CDR1 MRHNA, CDR2 SNTAGT. This CDR3 comprises 13 residues.